This T cell receptor beta chain was found in a study of long-term antiretroviral therapy in people with HIV (dated by TCRdb to 2021 to 2024). About the full investigation: The earliest samples were collected about a decade before the 2015 WHO recommendation for immediate ART, when ART was typically delayed until CD4 counts fell. Among the approximately 30 participants with HIV, about a dozen were female. The cohort contributed about 200 cryopreserved PBMC samples from about 31 adults with confirmed HIV infection, collected serially over a mean of 6 years (range 1-12). A retrospective serial study tested whether ART initiation and durable HIV suppression were associated with changes in peripheral blood TRB repertoire composition and diversity. No cross-contamination during QIAcube processing was shown when test extractions of a monoclonal T-cell line were performed alongside approximately 32 polyclonal samples. Broad study findings and their caveats: Inferences about post-ART repertoire changes are limited because no data were available on ART adherence, viral resistance or therapy changes. The repertoire was dominated across all time points by expanded TRB clones identified before ART initiation, although this dominance was seen to fluctuate and to decrease in many PLHIV after ART. Narrower CDR3 length ranges were observed in HIV repertoires than in controls, and an antigen-experienced repertoire with only a slight naive shift after ART was suggested by the network structure. Because pre-ART samples had limited cell numbers, profiling was done on unsorted PBMC rather than on sorted CD4+ and CD8+ T cells. Starting ART was linked to a significant rise in TRB diversity, yet even with long-term ART the diversity remained significantly lower than in transplant donor controls. Owing to limited PBMC availability, only the TCR beta chain was sequenced, without alpha chain pairing. The samples span the years 2004 to 2017, and the ART regimens used at that time may not be as effective as current regimens.

Turning to this clone: This clone's antigen is unknown. No base-level quality is on record; no much larger clone is a single base apart.

Inclusion was restricted to participants for whom at least one PBMC sample before ART initiation and at least two post-ART samples were available. All participants with HIV were treated in the United States of America. Before DNA extraction, cryopreserved samples containing roughly 1-11 million PBMC were thawed and washed. At the time of the earliest PBMC sample, participants with HIV were aged between about 23 and 54 years. Each participant contributed PBMC samples from 1-4 timepoints before ART initiation and 2-8 timepoints after ART initiation, with a median of 7 samples. Serial HIV viral load, CD4+ T-cell count, ART history and demographic data were obtained for every participant. Genomic DNA was extracted from unsorted PBMC with a Qiagen kit on a QIAcube, with processing performed in batches of 12 samples. Compared with germline, V lacks 4 bases and J lacks 0 bases; bases without a gene match: 3. The germline V gene sets CDR1 to SGHRS and CDR2 to YFSETQ. From the cysteine through the phenylalanine, the CDR3 covers 16 amino acids. Only CDR3 DNA remains: 48 bases, in frame from the first base.

Sequencing of the TRB variable region was done with the immunoSEQ hsTCRB v3.0 assay at survey level resolution. A depth of about 40,000-50,000 T-cell genomes per sample was targeted for TRB sequencing. TRB libraries were pooled and sequenced on an Illumina MiSeq using a v3 150-cycle kit. As for the authors' bioinformatics: Repertoire analysis was performed in R inside a reproducible Nextflow workflow that covered QC, data transformation and analysis. LymphoSeq2, an R package for exploring AIRR-Seq data, was used to implement the custom analyses. A handful of samples yielding fewer than 5000 total TRB sequences were excluded, leaving over 150 analyzed HIV repertoires. Of the roughly 190 retained HIV repertoires, almost 60 were collected before and 120 to 130 after ART initiation. Each repertoire was downsampled to 5000 TRB nucleotide sequences, and summary statistics were averaged across 100 downsampling iterations. Only TRB sequences with CDR3 regions of at least seven amino acids were retained for analysis. A Shannon entropy-derived clonality score and the Gini coefficient were used to measure diversity. In the repertoire networks, any two of the top 5000 CDR3 amino acid sequences were linked whenever the two sequences differed by an edit distance of one. For TRB CDR3 amino acid sequences, GLIPH2 was used to predict antigen specificity groups and MHC restriction. CDR3 amino acid sequences were matched against VDJdb and McPAS-TCR to flag known CMV, EBV, HIV or tissue antigen associations. Pre-ART, post-ART and control groups were compared with Wilcoxon signed-rank tests and Holm-Bonferroni correction. Imported from immuneACCESS, the table was reduced by TCRdb to in-frame sequences with V and J called. These copies leave out some clones; in studies compared against another copy, an unresolved V gene accounts for under half, and the cause of the remainder is not known. That table is the source of V, J and clone size, and D and trimming were worked out from the DNA. The sample has 20,000 to 30,000 clones on record, roughly 85% of them singletons. 8.5% to 10% of the sample rests with the top ten.

The TCR comes from a man aged 35-49 years with HIV. This chain joins TRBV5-1 to TRBJ2-3; 12 bases in the junction line up with TRBD2. The specimen was unsorted PBMCs, collected 2.3 years after starting antiretroviral therapy. The CDR3: CASSTGLAGSTDTQYF. In nucleotide form, the sequence is TGCGCCAGCAGCACTGGACTAGCGGGGAGCACAGATACGCAGTATTTT.